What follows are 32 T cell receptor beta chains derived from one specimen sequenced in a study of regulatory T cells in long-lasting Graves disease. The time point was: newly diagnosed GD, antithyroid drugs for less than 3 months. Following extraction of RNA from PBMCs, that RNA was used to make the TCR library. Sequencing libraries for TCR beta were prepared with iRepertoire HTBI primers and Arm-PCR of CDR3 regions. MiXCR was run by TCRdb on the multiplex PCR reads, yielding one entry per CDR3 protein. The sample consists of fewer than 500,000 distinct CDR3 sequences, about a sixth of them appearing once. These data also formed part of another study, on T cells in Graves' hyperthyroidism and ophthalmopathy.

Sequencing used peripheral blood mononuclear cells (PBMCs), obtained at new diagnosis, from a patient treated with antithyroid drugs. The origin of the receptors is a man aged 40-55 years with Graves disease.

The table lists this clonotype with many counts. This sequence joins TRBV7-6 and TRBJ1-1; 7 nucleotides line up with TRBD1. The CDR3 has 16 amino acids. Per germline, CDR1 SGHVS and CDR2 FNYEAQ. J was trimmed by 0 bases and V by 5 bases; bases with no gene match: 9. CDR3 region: CASSPSEGALNTEAFF. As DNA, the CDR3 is TGTGCCAGCAGCCCAAGCGAGGGGGCTTTGAACACTGAAGCTTTCTTT. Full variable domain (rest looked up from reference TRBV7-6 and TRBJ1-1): GAGVSQSPRYKVTKRGQDVALRCDPISGHVSLYWYRQALGQGPEFLTYFNYEAQQDKSGLPNDRFSAERPEGSISTLTIQRTEQRDSAMYRCASSPSEGALNTEAFFGQGTRLTVV.

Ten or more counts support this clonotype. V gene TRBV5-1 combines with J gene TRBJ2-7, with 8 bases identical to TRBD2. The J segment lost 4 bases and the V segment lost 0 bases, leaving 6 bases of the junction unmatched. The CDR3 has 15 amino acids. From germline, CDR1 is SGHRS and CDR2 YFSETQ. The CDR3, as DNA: TGCGCCAGCAGCTTGGCGAGCGGGAGTATATACGAGCAGTACTTC. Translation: CASSLASGSIYEQYF. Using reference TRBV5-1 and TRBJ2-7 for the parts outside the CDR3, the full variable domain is KAGVTQTPRYLIKTRGQQVTLSCSPISGHRSVSWYQQTPGQGLQFLFEYFSETQRNKGNFPGRFSGRQFSNSRSEMNVSTLELGDSALYLCASSLASGSIYEQYFGPGTRLTVT.

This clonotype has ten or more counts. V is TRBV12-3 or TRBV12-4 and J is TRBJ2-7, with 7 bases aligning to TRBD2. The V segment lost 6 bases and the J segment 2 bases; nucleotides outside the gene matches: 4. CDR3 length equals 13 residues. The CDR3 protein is CASRTSVTYEQYF. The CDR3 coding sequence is TGTGCCAGCAGAACTAGCGTAACCTACGAGCAGTACTTC.

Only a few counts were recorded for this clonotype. CDR3 coding DNA: TGTGCCAGCAGCCAATCTCAGAACTATGGCTACACCTTC. It is translated as CASSQSQNYGYTF. The chain carries TRBV12-3 or TRBV12-4 and TRBJ1-2; D remains ambiguous. The V and J ends lost 6 bases and 2 bases respectively, with 10 bases between them. This CDR3 region has 13 residues.

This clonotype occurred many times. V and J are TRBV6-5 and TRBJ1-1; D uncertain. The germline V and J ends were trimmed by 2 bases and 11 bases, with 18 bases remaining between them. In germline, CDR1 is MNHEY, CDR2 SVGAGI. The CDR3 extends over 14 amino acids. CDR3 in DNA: TGTGCCAGCAGTTACCGCGGAAGCCAAACGATCGCTTTCTTT. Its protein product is CASSYRGSQTIAFF.

The CDR3 here is CASSPDTLYIQYF. CDR3 bases: TGCGCCAGCAGCCCAGATACTCTGTACATTCAGTACTTC. This chain uses TRBV5-1 with TRBJ2-4; D is unresolved. Trimming shortened V by 4 bases and J by 8 bases, and 13 bases separated the two germline ends. The V gene's germline CDR1 is SGHRS and CDR2 YFSETQ. This CDR3 has 13 residues.

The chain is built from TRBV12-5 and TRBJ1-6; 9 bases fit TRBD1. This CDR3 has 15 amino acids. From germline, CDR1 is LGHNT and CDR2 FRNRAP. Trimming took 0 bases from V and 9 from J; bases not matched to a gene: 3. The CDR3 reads CASGLVGQGLSPLHF. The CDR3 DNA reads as TGTGCTAGTGGTTTGGTAGGACAGGGGCTTTCACCCCTCCACTTT.

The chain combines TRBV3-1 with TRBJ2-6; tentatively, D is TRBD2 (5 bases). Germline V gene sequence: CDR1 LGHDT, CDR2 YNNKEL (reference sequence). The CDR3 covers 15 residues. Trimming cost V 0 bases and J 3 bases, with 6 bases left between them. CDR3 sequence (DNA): TGTGCCAGCAGCCAAGAAGGAGGTGGGGCCAACGTCCTGACTTTC. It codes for CASSQEGGGANVLTF.

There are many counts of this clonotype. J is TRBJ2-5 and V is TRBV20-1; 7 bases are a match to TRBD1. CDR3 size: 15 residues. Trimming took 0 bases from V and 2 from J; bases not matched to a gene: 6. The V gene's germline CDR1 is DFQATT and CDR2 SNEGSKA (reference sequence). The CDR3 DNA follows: TGCAGTGCTAGAGATCTCAGGGGGTTGCAAGAGACCCAGTACTTC. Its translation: CSARDLRGLQETQYF.

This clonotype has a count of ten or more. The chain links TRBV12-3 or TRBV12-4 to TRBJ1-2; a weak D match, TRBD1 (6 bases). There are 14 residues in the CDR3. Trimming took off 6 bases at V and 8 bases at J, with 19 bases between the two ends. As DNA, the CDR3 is TGTGCCAGCAGGTTGACAGGCCCTGGGCAAGGCTACACCTTC. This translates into CASRLTGPGQGYTF.

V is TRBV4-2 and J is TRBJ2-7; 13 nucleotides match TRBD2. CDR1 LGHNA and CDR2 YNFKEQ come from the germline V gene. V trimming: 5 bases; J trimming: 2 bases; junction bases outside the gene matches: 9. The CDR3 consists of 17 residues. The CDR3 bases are TGTGCCAGCAGCTCTACCGGGACTAGCGGGACCCCCTACGAGCAGTACTTC. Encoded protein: CASSSTGTSGTPYEQYF.

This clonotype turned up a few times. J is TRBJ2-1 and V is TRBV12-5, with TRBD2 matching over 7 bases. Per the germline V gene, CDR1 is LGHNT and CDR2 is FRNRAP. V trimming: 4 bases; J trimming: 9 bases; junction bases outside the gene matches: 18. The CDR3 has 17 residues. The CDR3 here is CASGWIRSGKGGSEQFF. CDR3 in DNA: TGTGCTAGTGGTTGGATCCGAAGCGGGAAGGGCGGCAGTGAGCAGTTCTTC.

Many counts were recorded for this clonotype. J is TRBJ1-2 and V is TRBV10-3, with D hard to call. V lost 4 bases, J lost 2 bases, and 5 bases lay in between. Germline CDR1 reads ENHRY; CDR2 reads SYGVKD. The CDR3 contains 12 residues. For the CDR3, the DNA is TGTGCCATCAGTGCCGGAAACTATGGCTACACCTTC. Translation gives CAISAGNYGYTF.

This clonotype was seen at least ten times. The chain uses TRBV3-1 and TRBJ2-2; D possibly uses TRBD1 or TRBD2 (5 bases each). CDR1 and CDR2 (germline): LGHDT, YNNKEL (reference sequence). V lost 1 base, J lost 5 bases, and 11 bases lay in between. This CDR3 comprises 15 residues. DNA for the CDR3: TGTGCCAGCAGCCAAGGGGACCGAAGGACCGGGGAGCTGTTTTTT. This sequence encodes CASSQGDRRTGELFF.

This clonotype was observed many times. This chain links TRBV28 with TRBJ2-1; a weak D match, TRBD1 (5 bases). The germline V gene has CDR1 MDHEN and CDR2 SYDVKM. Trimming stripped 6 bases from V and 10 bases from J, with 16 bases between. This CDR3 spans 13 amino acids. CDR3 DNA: TGTGCCAGCAGCCTCCTTAGGGGTGGGGAGCAGTTCTTC. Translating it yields CASSLLRGGEQFF.

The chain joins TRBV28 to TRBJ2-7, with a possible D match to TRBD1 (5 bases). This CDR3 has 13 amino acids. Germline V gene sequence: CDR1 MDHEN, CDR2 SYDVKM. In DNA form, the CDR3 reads TGTGGGACCTGTGACAGTACAACCTACGAGCAGTACTTC. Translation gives CGTCDSTTYEQYF.

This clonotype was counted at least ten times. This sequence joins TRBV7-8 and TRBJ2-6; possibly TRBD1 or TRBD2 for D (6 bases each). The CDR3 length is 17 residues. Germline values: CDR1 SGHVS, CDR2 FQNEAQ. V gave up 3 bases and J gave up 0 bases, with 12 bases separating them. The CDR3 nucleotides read TGTGCCAGCAGCTTCGCGGGACACAACTCTGGGGCCAACGTCCTGACTTTC. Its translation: CASSFAGHNSGANVLTF.

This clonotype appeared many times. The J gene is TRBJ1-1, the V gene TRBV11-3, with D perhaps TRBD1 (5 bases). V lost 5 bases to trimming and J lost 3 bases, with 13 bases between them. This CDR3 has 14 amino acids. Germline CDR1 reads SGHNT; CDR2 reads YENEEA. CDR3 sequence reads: CASSTDGGYTEAFF. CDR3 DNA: TGTGCCAGCAGCACGGACGGGGGTTACACTGAAGCTTTCTTT.

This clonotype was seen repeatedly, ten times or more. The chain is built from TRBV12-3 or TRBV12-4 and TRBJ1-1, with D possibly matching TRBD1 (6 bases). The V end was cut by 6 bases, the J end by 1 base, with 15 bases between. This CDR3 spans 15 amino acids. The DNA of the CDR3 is TGTGCCAGCAGAACGTTGGGGGCGCCGAACACTGAAGCTTTCTTT. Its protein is CASRTLGAPNTEAFF.

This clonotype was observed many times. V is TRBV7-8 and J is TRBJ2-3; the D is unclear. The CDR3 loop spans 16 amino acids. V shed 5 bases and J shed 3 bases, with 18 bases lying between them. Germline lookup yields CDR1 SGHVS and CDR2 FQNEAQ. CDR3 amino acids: CASSPEGQDDTDTQYF. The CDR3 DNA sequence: TGTGCCAGCAGCCCCGAAGGCCAGGACGATACAGATACGCAGTATTTT.

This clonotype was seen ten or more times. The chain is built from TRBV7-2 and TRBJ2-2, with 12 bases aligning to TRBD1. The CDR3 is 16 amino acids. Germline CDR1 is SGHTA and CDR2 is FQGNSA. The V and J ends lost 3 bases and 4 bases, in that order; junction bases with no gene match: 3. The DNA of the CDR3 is TGTGCCAGCAGCTTGGGACAGGGGGCGCGCACCGGGGAGCTGTTTTTT. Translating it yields CASSLGQGARTGELFF. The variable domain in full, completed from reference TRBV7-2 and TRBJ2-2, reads GAGVSQSPSNKVTEKGKDVELRCDPISGHTALYWYRQSLGQGLEFLIYFQGNSAPDKSGLPSDRFSAERTGGSVSTLTIQRTQQEDSAVYLCASSLGQGARTGELFFGEGSRLTVL.

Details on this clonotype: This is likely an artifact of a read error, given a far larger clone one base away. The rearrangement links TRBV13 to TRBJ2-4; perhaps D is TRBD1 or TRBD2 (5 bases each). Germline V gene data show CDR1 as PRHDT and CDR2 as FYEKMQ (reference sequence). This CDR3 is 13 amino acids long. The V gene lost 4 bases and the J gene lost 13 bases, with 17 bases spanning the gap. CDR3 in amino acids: CASSWGTDSSQYF. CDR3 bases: TGTGCCAGCAGCTGGGGGACGGACTCATCGCAGTACTTC.

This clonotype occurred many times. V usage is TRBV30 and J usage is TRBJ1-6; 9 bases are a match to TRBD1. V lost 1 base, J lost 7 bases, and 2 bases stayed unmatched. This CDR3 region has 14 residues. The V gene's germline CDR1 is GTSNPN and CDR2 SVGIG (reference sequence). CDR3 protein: CAWSEGTGNSPLHF. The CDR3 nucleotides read TGTGCCTGGAGTGAAGGGACAGGGAATTCACCCCTCCACTTT.

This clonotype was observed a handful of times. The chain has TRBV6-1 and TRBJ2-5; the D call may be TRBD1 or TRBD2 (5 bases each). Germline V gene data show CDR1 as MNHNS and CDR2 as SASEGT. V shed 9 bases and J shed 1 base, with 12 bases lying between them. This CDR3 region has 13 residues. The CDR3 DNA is TGTGCCAGGGGACGGGGTTTCCAAGAGACCCAGTACTTC. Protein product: CARGRGFQETQYF.

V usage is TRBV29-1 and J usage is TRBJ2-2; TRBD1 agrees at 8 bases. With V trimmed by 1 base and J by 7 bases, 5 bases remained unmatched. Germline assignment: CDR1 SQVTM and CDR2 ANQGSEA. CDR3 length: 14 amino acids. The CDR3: CSVEVGTGNGELFF. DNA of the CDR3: TGCAGCGTTGAAGTTGGGACAGGAAACGGGGAGCTGTTTTTT.

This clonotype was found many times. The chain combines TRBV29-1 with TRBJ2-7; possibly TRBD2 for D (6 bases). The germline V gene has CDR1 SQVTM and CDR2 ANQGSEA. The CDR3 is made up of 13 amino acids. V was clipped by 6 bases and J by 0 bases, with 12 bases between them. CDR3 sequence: CSVSGQSSYEQYF. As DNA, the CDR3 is TGCAGCGTCAGCGGGCAGAGCTCCTACGAGCAGTACTTC.

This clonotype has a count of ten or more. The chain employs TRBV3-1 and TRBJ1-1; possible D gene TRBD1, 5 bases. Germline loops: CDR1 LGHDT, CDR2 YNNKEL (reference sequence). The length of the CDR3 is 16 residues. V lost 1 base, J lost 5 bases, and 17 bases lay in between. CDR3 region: CASSQVGGGVGTEAFF. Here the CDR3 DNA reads TGTGCCAGCAGCCAAGTGGGGGGAGGGGTTGGGACTGAAGCTTTCTTT.

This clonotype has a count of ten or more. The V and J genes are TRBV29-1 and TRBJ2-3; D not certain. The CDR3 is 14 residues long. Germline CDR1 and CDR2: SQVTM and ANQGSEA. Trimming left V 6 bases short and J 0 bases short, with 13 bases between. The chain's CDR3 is CSVDPGRSTDTQYF. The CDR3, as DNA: TGCAGCGTCGACCCGGGCCGAAGCACAGATACGCAGTATTTT.

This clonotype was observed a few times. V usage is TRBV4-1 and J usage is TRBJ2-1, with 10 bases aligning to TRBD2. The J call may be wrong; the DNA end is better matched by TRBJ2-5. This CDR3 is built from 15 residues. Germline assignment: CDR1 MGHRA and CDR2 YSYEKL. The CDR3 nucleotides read TGCGCCAGCAGCCAAGGTACTAGCGGGAAAGAGACCCAGTACTTC. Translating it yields CASSQGTSGKETQYF.

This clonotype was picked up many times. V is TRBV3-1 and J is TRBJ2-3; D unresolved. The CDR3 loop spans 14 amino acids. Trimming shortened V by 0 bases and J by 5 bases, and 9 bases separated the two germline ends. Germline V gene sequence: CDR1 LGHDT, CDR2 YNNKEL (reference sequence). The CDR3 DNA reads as TGTGCCAGCAGCCAAGATTTTGCTGAAGATACGCAGTATTTT. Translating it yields CASSQDFAEDTQYF.

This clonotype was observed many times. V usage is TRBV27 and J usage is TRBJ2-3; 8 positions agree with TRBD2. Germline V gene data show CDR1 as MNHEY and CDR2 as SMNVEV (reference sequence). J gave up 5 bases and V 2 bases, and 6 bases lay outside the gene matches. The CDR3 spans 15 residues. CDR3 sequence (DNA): TGTGCCAGCAGTTTACGAGCGGGAGTTAGAGATACGCAGTATTTT. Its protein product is CASSLRAGVRDTQYF.

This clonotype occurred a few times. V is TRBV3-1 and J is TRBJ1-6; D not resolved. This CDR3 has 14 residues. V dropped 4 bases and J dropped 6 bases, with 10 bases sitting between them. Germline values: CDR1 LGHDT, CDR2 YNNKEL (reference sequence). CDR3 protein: CASSPHGGNSPLHF. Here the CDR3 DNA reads TGTGCCAGCAGCCCCCATGGAGGTAATTCACCCCTCCACTTT.